This TCR beta chain comes out of a study of blood T cells in healthy people across ages. Primers used in a second PCR of roughly 7 to 12 cycles were a sample-barcoded 5' primer and a J-beta primer mix. TCRdb reanalysed the 5' RACE reads using MiXCR and keeps one entry per CDR3 protein. The table shows 1.5 million to 1.9 million distinct CDR3 sequences, with 35% to 45% occurring only once. The V gene lost 2 bases and the J gene lost 2 bases, with 11 bases spanning the gap. This CDR3 is 15 amino acids long. The germline V gene encodes CDR1 MNHEY and CDR2 SVGEGT. The V and J genes are TRBV6-2 or TRBV6-3 and TRBJ2-3, with D possibly being TRBD2 (6 bases). Sequencing was carried out using blood. The clonotype was recovered from a woman under 30 in good health. The chain's CDR3 is CASSYDRDSTDTQYF. In DNA form, the CDR3 reads TGTGCCAGCAGTTACGACCGGGACTCCACAGATACGCAGTATTTT.